These 31 T cell receptor beta chains came from one sample sequenced in a study of radiation and T cells in renal cell carcinoma. Clones were sequenced by immunoSEQ multiplex PCR, and TCRdb holds only the in-frame ones, with some missing. The data show about 140,000 clones, over 80% seen once. Stated time point: baseline pretreatment blood. Treatment: 15 Gy SBRT to primary tumor, nephrectomy 4 weeks later. The sequences come from blood, collected from a patient whose treatment included radiotherapy and nephrectomy. These receptors originate from a woman between 45 and 60 years old with renal cell carcinoma.

This rearrangement joins TRBV6-5 to TRBJ1-1; TRBD1 agrees at 7 bases. Germline V gene sequence: CDR1 MNHEY, CDR2 SVGAGI. This CDR3 is built from 15 residues. Losses at the gene ends were 2 bases for V and 2 bases for J; bases not matched to a gene: 5. The CDR3 nucleotides are TGTGCCAGCAGTTACGGGAACAGGGGAAACACTGAAGCTTTCTTT. It translates to CASSYGNRGNTEAFF.

This clone was counted a few times. J is TRBJ2-2 and V is TRBV9; TRBD2 is a possible D gene (5 bases). CDR1 is SGDLS, CDR2 YYNGEE, per germline. This CDR3 is 16 amino acids long. Deletions cut 3 bases from V and 7 bases from J, with 19 bases between. CDR3 nucleotide sequence: TGTGCCAGCAGCGCGAGACAAATCCTGGGAGTCGGGGAGCTGTTTTTT. It specifies CASSARQILGVGELFF. Full variable domain (missing parts from reference TRBV9 and TRBJ2-2): DSGVTQTPKHLITATGQRVTLRCSPRSGDLSVYWYQQSLDQGLQFLIQYYNGEERAKGNILERFSAQQFPDLHSELNLSSLELGDSALYFCASSARQILGVGELFFGEGSRLTVL.

The CDR3 region is CASSLSRSSYEQYF. CDR3 nucleotides: TGTGCCAGCAGCCTGTCGCGGAGCTCCTACGAGCAGTACTTC. This rearrangement joins TRBV7-2 to TRBJ2-7; no definite D call. The V and J ends lost 5 bases and 0 bases respectively, with 11 bases between them. The CDR3 runs to 14 residues. The germline V gene has CDR1 SGHTA and CDR2 FQGNSA.

The V call is TRBV5-1, the J call TRBJ1-1; D may be TRBD1 (6 bases). Germline CDR1 SGHRS, CDR2 YFSETQ. The CDR3 consists of 14 residues. Trimming removed 4 bases at V and 4 bases at J, with 14 bases between. CDR3 DNA sequence: TGCGCCAGCAGCGGCGAGGGGGGCGGCACTGAAGCTTTCTTT. It codes for CASSGEGGGTEAFF.

In its sample, this clone was seen once. This chain connects TRBV6-1 to TRBJ2-5; 7 bases align to TRBD2. V shed 4 bases, J shed 1 base, and the junction held 3 bases outside the gene matches. CDR3 length equals 14 residues. Germline CDR1 is MNHNS and CDR2 is SASEGT. The CDR3 sequence: CASSVGLPQETQYF. CDR3 DNA sequence: TGTGCCAGCAGTGTGGGACTACCCCAAGAGACCCAGTACTTC.

This sequence joins TRBV7-8 and TRBJ1-1; the D gene is possibly TRBD1 (6 bases). V was cut by 7 bases and J by 5 bases, with 17 bases left in between. The CDR3 has 14 residues. The germline V gene encodes CDR1 SGHVS and CDR2 FQNEAQ. The CDR3 DNA reads TGTGCCAGCATCACCCAAACAGGGACGACTGAAGCTTTCTTT. Encoded protein: CASITQTGTTEAFF. Full variable domain (missing parts from reference TRBV7-8 and TRBJ1-1): GAGVSQSPRYKVAKRGQDVALRCDPISGHVSLFWYQQALGQGPEFLTYFQNEAQLDKSGLPSDRFFAERPEGSVSTLKIQRTQQEDSAVYLCASITQTGTTEAFFGQGTRLTVV.

V gene TRBV15 combines with J gene TRBJ2-7; 12 positions match TRBD2. The CDR3 has 16 amino acids. V trimming: 0 bases; J trimming: 4 bases; junction bases outside the gene matches: 4. Per the germline V gene, CDR1 is LNHNV and CDR2 is YYDKDF (reference sequence). This CDR3 is CATSRDRTSGTYEQYF. The CDR3 DNA is TGTGCCACCAGCAGAGATCGGACTAGCGGGACTTACGAGCAGTACTTC.

The rearrangement links TRBV27 to TRBJ2-7; TRBD2 is a possible D gene (5 bases). The CDR3 runs 14 residues. CDR1 and CDR2 (germline): MNHEY, SMNVEV (reference sequence). V was shortened by 0 bases and J by 6 bases, with 12 bases between the two germline ends. The CDR3, as DNA: TGTGCCAGCAGTTTATCAGTGCGCGGGTTCGAGCAGTACTTC. Translated, it gives CASSLSVRGFEQYF.

This clone was observed a handful of times. The genes are TRBV5-1 and TRBJ2-7, with TRBD1 identical over 8 bases. Germline CDR1 SGHRS, CDR2 YFSETQ. V lost 4 bases to trimming and J lost 2 bases; unmatched junction nucleotides: 5. This CDR3 comprises 14 residues. For the CDR3, the DNA is TGCGCCAGCAGCCTAGTACAGGGGGCCTACGAGCAGTACTTC. Its translation: CASSLVQGAYEQYF.

This chain joins TRBV7-9 and TRBJ2-3, with a possible D match to TRBD2 (5 bases). Between the trimmed V and J ends, which lost 4 bases and 6 bases, there was a span of 8 bases. Germline V lookup: CDR1 SEHNR, CDR2 FQNEAQ (reference sequence). This CDR3 is built from 12 residues. CDR3 loop: CASSWESDTQYF. The CDR3 DNA sequence: TGTGCCAGCAGCTGGGAGAGCGATACGCAGTATTTT. The full variable domain, with the rest looked up from reference TRBV7-9 and TRBJ2-3, is DTGVSQNPRHKITKRGQNVTFRCDPISEHNRLYWYRQTLGQGPEFLTYFQNEAQLEKSRLLSDRFSAERPKGSFSTLEIQRTEQGDSAMYLCASSWESDTQYFGPGTRLTVL.

This rearrangement joins TRBV9 to TRBJ2-5; the match to TRBD1 covers 7 bases. V lost 0 bases to trimming and J lost 1 base; unmatched junction nucleotides: 3. The CDR3 contains 15 residues. Germline CDR1 and CDR2: SGDLS and YYNGEE. The CDR3 reads CASSVVGTAQETQYF. The CDR3, as DNA: TGTGCCAGCAGCGTAGTTGGGACAGCCCAAGAGACCCAGTACTTC.

The chain uses TRBV5-4 and TRBJ2-7; a weak D match, TRBD2 (6 bases). Germline values: CDR1 SGHNT, CDR2 YYREEE (reference sequence). The CDR3 loop spans 15 amino acids. V lost 4 bases to trimming and J lost 0 bases, with 14 bases between them. CDR3 nucleotides: TGTGCCAGCAGCGTTGGAGGGCAAAACTCCTACGAGCAGTACTTC. Encoded protein: CASSVGGQNSYEQYF.

The J gene is TRBJ2-7, the V gene TRBV6-1, with D perhaps TRBD2 (6 bases). There are 14 residues in the CDR3. Germline-derived CDR1 and CDR2 are MNHNS and SASEGT. Trimming stripped 7 bases from V and 3 bases from J, with 16 bases between. CDR3 residues: CASNLRAGIYEQYF. DNA of the CDR3: TGTGCCAGCAACCTAAGGGCGGGGATCTACGAGCAGTACTTC.

CDR3 nucleotides: TGTGCCAGCAGCTTTAGCGGACAAGAGACCCAGTACTTC. Translating it yields CASSFSGQETQYF. The V call is TRBV7-2, the J call TRBJ2-5, with TRBD2 as a possible D gene (6 bases). Germline lookup yields CDR1 SGHTA and CDR2 FQGNSA. The CDR3 consists of 13 residues. The ends were cut back, 3 bases at V and 2 bases at J, with 7 bases in the middle.

This sequence joins TRBV10-1 and TRBJ2-3; 15 bases align to TRBD2. The V segment lost 0 bases and the J segment 3 bases; nucleotides outside the gene matches: 7. Per germline, CDR1 WNHNN and CDR2 SYGVQD (reference sequence). The CDR3 has 19 amino acids. CDR3 nucleotides: TGCGCCAGCAGTGAGTCTCGGGGAGGGACTAGCGGGAGGACAGATACGCAGTATTTT. Protein product: CASSESRGGTSGRTDTQYF.

The chain recombines TRBV6-5 with TRBJ1-5; tentatively, D is TRBD1 (6 bases). V was shortened by 8 bases and J by 10 bases, with 18 bases between the two germline ends. Germline values: CDR1 MNHEY, CDR2 SVGAGI. The CDR3 has 13 residues. The CDR3 DNA sequence: TGTGCCAGCGCGGAAAGAAACAGGGAACCCCAGCATTTT. It is translated as CASAERNREPQHF.

This chain links TRBV10-3 with TRBJ2-7, with a possible D match to TRBD1 (5 bases). The CDR3 contains 12 residues. Germline CDR1 reads ENHRY; CDR2 reads SYGVKD. The V end was cut by 0 bases, the J end by 7 bases, with 7 bases between. The DNA of the CDR3 is TGTGCCATCAGTGAGTCCCGACAGGAGCAGTACTTC. It encodes CAISESRQEQYF.

V is TRBV11-2 and J is TRBJ1-3; D not certain. The ends were cut back, 5 bases at V and 5 bases at J, with 10 bases in the middle. There are 13 residues in the CDR3. Germline lookup yields CDR1 SGHAT and CDR2 FQNNGV. CDR3 sequence reads: CASSQSGRNTIYF. The CDR3 coding sequence is TGTGCCAGCAGCCAGTCGGGAAGAAACACCATATATTTT.

This sequence joins TRBV6-4 and TRBJ1-1; maybe TRBD1 (5 bases). The CDR3 is 13 residues long. Germline lookup yields CDR1 MRHNA and CDR2 SNTAGT. Trimming removed 0 bases from V and 6 bases from J, with 8 bases in between. The DNA of the CDR3 is TGTGCCAGCAGTGACTCGATCAGGGCTGAAGCTTTCTTT. As protein: CASSDSIRAEAFF.

In this sample, this clone turned up a few times. As DNA, the CDR3 is TGTGCCAGCAGCTTAGTGACAGGAGAATCTGGAAACACCATATATTTT. As protein: CASSLVTGESGNTIYF. The chain links TRBV7-6 to TRBJ1-3; TRBD1 might be the D (6 bases). Germline V gene lookup returns CDR1 SGHVS and CDR2 FNYEAQ. Trimming shortened V by 1 base and J by 1 base, and 11 bases separated the two germline ends. The CDR3 runs 16 residues.

This chain joins TRBV6-6 and TRBJ1-5; no firm D call. The V gene's germline CDR1 is MNHNY and CDR2 SVGAGI (reference sequence). Trimming cost V 2 bases and J 3 bases, with 11 bases left between them. CDR3 length equals 15 residues. CDR3 bases: TGTGCCAGCAGTTACCGGGGAGACCTCAATCAGCCCCAGCATTTT. Residues: CASSYRGDLNQPQHF.

V and J are TRBV29-1 and TRBJ1-4; D may be TRBD1 (5 bases). V was pared by 3 bases and J by 6 bases, with 14 bases between. The germline CDR1 and CDR2 sequences are SQVTM and ANQGSEA. The CDR3 length is 14 residues. The CDR3 protein is CSVDTGTGDEKLFF. DNA of the CDR3: TGCAGCGTTGATACCGGGACGGGGGATGAAAAACTGTTTTTT. Combining the CDR3 with reference TRBV29-1 and TRBJ1-4 gives the whole variable domain SAVISQKPSRDICQRGTSLTIQCQVDSQVTMMFWYRQQPGQSLTLIATANQGSEATYESGFVIDKFPISRPNLTFSTLTVSNMSPEDSSIYLCSVDTGTGDEKLFFGSGTQLSVL.

The rearrangement joins TRBV10-3 to TRBJ2-6, with D tentatively TRBD1 (6 bases). V lost 11 bases to trimming and J lost 0 bases, with 17 bases between them. This CDR3 has 16 amino acids. CDR1 ENHRY and CDR2 SYGVKD come from the germline V gene. The CDR3 region is CAVPGTPRSGANVLTF. CDR3 nucleotide sequence: TGTGCCGTTCCCGGGACACCGCGCTCTGGGGCCAACGTCCTGACTTTC.

This clone was counted between two and nine times. The rearrangement joins TRBV2 to TRBJ1-4; tentative D call: TRBD1 (5 bases). The V end was cut by 6 bases, the J end by 17 bases, with 16 bases between. There are 11 residues in the CDR3. Germline V CDR1 and CDR2: SNHLY, FYNNEI. The CDR3 DNA sequence: TGTGCCAGCAGCTTCGACAGCCGTTCATTTTTT. Translating gives CASSFDSRSFF. The full variable domain, its missing parts supplied by reference TRBV2 and TRBJ1-4, is EPEVTQTPSHQVTQMGQEVILRCVPISNHLYFYWYRQILGQKVEFLVSFYNNEISEKSEIFDDQFSVERPDGSNFTLKIRSTKLEDSAMYFCASSFDSRSFFGSGTQLSVL.

The V and J genes are TRBV5-1 and TRBJ2-7; 9 bases match TRBD1. The junction had 10 bases not matched to a gene; V was cut back by 4 bases and J by 2 bases. CDR3 length equals 16 residues. Germline CDR1 reads SGHRS; CDR2 reads YFSETQ. The CDR3: CASSVRSRDRAYEQYF. In DNA form, the CDR3 reads TGCGCCAGCAGCGTTAGGTCCCGGGACAGGGCCTACGAGCAGTACTTC.

This clone was observed a few times. This chain uses TRBV18 with TRBJ2-5, with no clear D. Per the germline V gene, CDR1 is KGHSH and CDR2 is LQKENI. The ends were cut back, 0 bases at V and 1 base at J, with 6 bases in the middle. The CDR3 sequence is 14 residues long. CDR3 DNA: TGTGCCAGCTCACCACCGGTAAGCCAAGAGACCCAGTACTTC. As protein: CASSPPVSQETQYF.

The CDR3 DNA is TGTGCCTGGAGTGGAGGGGGTAGCAATCAGCCCCAGCATTTT. It specifies CAWSGGGSNQPQHF. The J gene is TRBJ1-5, the V gene TRBV30; tentative D call: TRBD1 (6 bases). The germline gives CDR1 GTSNPN, CDR2 SVGIG (reference sequence). The CDR3 consists of 14 residues. V dropped 1 base and J dropped 0 bases, with 7 bases sitting between them.

V is TRBV6-1 and J is TRBJ1-1; D gene uncertain. Trimming removed 6 bases from V and 1 base from J, with 9 bases in between. Germline-derived CDR1 and CDR2 are MNHNS and SASEGT. The CDR3 covers 13 residues. CDR3 DNA: TGTGCCAGCAGCGCTACAAGGAACACTGAAGCTTTCTTT. Residues: CASSATRNTEAFF.

The chain uses TRBV29-1 and TRBJ1-2, with D perhaps matching TRBD1 (6 bases). The CDR3 runs to 14 residues. Germline V gene lookup returns CDR1 SQVTM and CDR2 ANQGSEA. The V and J ends lost 3 bases and 4 bases respectively, with 15 bases between them. In nucleotides, the CDR3 is TGCAGCGTTGACTTCTCCCTAGGGGGCTATGGCTACACCTTC. Protein sequence: CSVDFSLGGYGYTF.

The V gene is TRBV5-4, the J gene TRBJ2-6, with D uncertain. V shed 2 bases and J shed 2 bases, with 8 bases lying between them. From germline, CDR1 is SGHNT and CDR2 YYREEE (reference sequence). The CDR3 spans 15 residues. In nucleotides, the CDR3 is TGTGCCAGCAGCTTCGAGTTAACTGGGGCCAACGTCCTGACTTTC. Translation gives CASSFELTGANVLTF.

The CDR3 here is CASTRDTNSYEQYF. The DNA of the CDR3 is TGTGCCAGTACGCGGGACACCAACTCCTACGAGCAGTACTTC. The chain links TRBV19 to TRBJ2-7; D is tentatively TRBD1 or TRBD2 (6 bases each). The CDR3 totals 14 residues. Germline CDR1 reads LNHDA; CDR2 reads SQIVND (reference sequence). V lost 7 bases and J lost 0, with 13 bases in between.